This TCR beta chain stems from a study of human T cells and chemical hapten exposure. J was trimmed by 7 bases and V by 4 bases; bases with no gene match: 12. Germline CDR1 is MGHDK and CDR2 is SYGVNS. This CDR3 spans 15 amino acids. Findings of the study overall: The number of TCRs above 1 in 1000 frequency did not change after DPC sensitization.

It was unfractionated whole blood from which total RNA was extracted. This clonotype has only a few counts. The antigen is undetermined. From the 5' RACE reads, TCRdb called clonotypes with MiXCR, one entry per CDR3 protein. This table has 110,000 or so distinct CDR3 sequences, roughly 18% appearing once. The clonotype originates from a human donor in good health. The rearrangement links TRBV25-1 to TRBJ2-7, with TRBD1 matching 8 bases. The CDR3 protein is CASSGWTGSIGEQYF. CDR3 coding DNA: TGTGCCAGCAGTGGATGGACAGGGTCCATCGGTGAGCAGTACTTC.